This TCR beta chain was found in a study of blood T cell repertoires in COVID-19. In terms of age and location, participants ranged from about 18 to 95 years and lived in about two dozen US areas. CDR3 size: 16 residues. Germline V gene sequence: CDR1 LGHDT, CDR2 YNNKEL (reference sequence). Trimming at V came to 0 bases and at J to 8 bases, leaving 9 bases not matched to a gene. Per the authors' pipeline: Reference gene primer amplification gave estimated nucleated cell counts. Sequencing used immunoSEQ multiplex PCR; TCRdb keeps in-frame clones, though not all of them. That table is the source of V, J and clone size, and D and trimming were worked out from the DNA. The sample yields about 150,000 clones, around 83% seen once.

The TCR was taken from a middle-aged man who had recovered from COVID-19. Sequenced sample: PBMCs or T cells enriched from blood (not recorded which). This chain joins TRBV3-1 (or the pseudogene TRBV3-2) and TRBJ1-3, with TRBD1 matching 8 bases. The CDR3 region has the DNA TGTGCCAGCAGCCAAGACCGGGCCGACAGGGGAGACACCATATATTTT. This gives the protein CASSQDRADRGDTIYF.